The clone carrying this T cell receptor (beta chain) was detected once. The DNA is left out, because the CDR3 cannot be placed on it with certainty; the CDR3 is given as TCRdb lists it. The data belong to a study of blood T cell repertoires in COVID-19. Some clones are missing from TCRdb's copy, which holds only in-frame ones; the method was immunoSEQ multiplex PCR. The sample holds about 50,000 clones, about 82% seen once. From its first to its last residue, the CDR3 has 19 amino acids. This rearrangement joins TRBV21-1 to TRBJ1-2; TRBD1 is the table's D call, not checked against the DNA. TRBV21-1 is listed as a pseudogene. Sequencing was performed on peripheral blood. The TCR was taken from a woman aged 55 to 70 with acute or convalescent COVID-19. The CDR3 reads CASILGQGILHYPCYGYTF.